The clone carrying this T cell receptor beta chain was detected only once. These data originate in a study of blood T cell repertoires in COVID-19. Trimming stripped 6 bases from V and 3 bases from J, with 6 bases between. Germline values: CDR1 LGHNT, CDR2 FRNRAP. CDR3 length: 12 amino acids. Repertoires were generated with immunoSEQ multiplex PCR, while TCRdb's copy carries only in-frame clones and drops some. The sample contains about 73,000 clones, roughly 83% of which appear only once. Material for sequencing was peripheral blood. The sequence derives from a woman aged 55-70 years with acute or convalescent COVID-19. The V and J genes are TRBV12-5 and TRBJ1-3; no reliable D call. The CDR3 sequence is CASGLYGNTIYF. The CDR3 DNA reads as TGTGCTAGTGGCCTATATGGAAACACCATATATTTT.